This entry lists 13 T cell receptor beta chains sequenced from one sample in a study of blood T cell repertoires in COVID-19. Assay: immunoSEQ multiplex PCR; the TCRdb copy retains only in-frame clones and omits some. The data hold around 450,000 clones, with 90% observed a single time. Sequencing was done on a sample of PBMCs or T cells enriched from blood (not recorded which). The receptors shown here come from a man aged 18-30 years who had recovered from COVID-19.

This chain uses TRBV5-1 with TRBJ2-4; D possibly corresponds to TRBD2 (6 bases). The germline V gene has CDR1 SGHRS and CDR2 YFSETQ. The germline V and J ends were trimmed by 0 bases and 4 bases, with 8 bases remaining between them. The CDR3 loop spans 14 amino acids. The CDR3, as DNA: TGCGCCAGCAGCTTGGCGGGGGAGAAAAACATTCAGTACTTC. Translating gives CASSLAGEKNIQYF.

The V call is TRBV6-5, the J call TRBJ1-1; D remains unclear. The ends were cut back, 4 bases at V and 2 bases at J, with 11 bases in the middle. CDR3 length: 14 residues. Per the germline V gene, CDR1 is MNHEY and CDR2 is SVGAGI. The CDR3 spells CASSLTSGNTEAFF. CDR3 in DNA: TGTGCCAGCAGTTTGACAAGTGGTAACACTGAAGCTTTCTTT.

The chain links TRBV28 to TRBJ2-7; D possibly corresponds to TRBD2 (5 bases). Germline V gene sequence: CDR1 MDHEN, CDR2 SYDVKM. This CDR3 has 12 residues. V was trimmed by 6 bases and J by 3 bases, leaving 9 bases between them. CDR3 amino acids: CASRPTNYEQYF. CDR3 nucleotide sequence: TGTGCCAGCAGGCCGACTAACTACGAGCAGTACTTC.

The J gene is TRBJ1-5, the V gene TRBV3-1 (or the pseudogene TRBV3-2), with a weak D call TRBD1 (5 bases). Germline assignment: CDR1 LGHDT and CDR2 YNNKEL (reference sequence). The CDR3 sequence is 16 residues long. With 1 base removed from V and 1 base from J, the gap between germline ends came to 11 bases. The chain's CDR3 is CASSQGGRWSNQPQHF. CDR3 sequence (DNA): TGTGCCAGCAGCCAAGGGGGCAGGTGGAGCAATCAGCCCCAGCATTTT.

This clone was observed many times. This chain links TRBV15 with TRBJ1-1; TRBD1 might be the D (6 bases). Germline assignment: CDR1 LNHNV and CDR2 YYDKDF (reference sequence). Trimming shortened V by 0 bases and J by 1 base, and 9 bases separated the two germline ends. The length of the CDR3 is 15 residues. CDR3 sequence: CATSRDYRANTEAFF. The CDR3 DNA sequence: TGTGCCACCAGCAGAGATTACAGGGCGAACACTGAAGCTTTCTTT.

The rearrangement joins TRBV6-5 to TRBJ1-1; D gene uncertain. The CDR3 covers 12 residues. The germline CDR1 and CDR2 sequences are MNHEY and SVGAGI. The germline V and J ends were trimmed by 6 bases and 4 bases, with 9 bases remaining between them. CDR3 region: CASSLEGTEAFF. DNA for the CDR3: TGTGCCAGCAGCCTAGAGGGCACTGAAGCTTTCTTT.

This clone has a single count. V and J are TRBV19 and TRBJ1-6; a weak D match, TRBD1 (5 bases). The germline gives CDR1 LNHDA, CDR2 SQIVND (reference sequence). Trimming removed 3 bases from V and 9 bases from J, with 15 bases in between. CDR3 length: 15 amino acids. For the CDR3, the DNA is TGTGCCAGTAGTATGGGTCGGGGACTTGGTTCACCCCTCCACTTT. This encodes CASSMGRGLGSPLHF.

The chain carries TRBV13 and TRBJ1-2; the D is unclear. Looked up from germline, CDR1 is PRHDT and CDR2 is FYEKMQ (reference sequence). This CDR3 has 15 residues. V lost 2 bases and J lost 2, with 12 bases in between. The chain's CDR3 is CASSLSPPGNYGYTF. The CDR3 region has the DNA TGTGCCAGCAGCTTAAGTCCACCAGGCAACTATGGCTACACCTTC.

This chain connects TRBV11-2 to TRBJ2-3; 7 nucleotides line up with TRBD2. Germline loops: CDR1 SGHAT, CDR2 FQNNGV. There are 17 residues in the CDR3. Trimming removed 5 bases from V and 5 bases from J; junction bases left unmatched: 16. For the CDR3, the DNA is TGTGCCAGCAGCCGACCCGTTGGCGGGGGTCGGGGAGATACGCAGTATTTT. The encoded protein is CASSRPVGGGRGDTQYF.

The J gene is TRBJ2-4, the V gene TRBV2; D is ambiguous. V lost 7 bases and J 9 bases, leaving 13 bases between the germline ends. The CDR3 totals 12 residues. Per the germline V gene, CDR1 is SNHLY and CDR2 is FYNNEI. The CDR3 is CASNRRMTIQYF. The CDR3 DNA follows: TGTGCCAGCAACAGACGTATGACCATTCAGTACTTC.

The V gene is TRBV2, the J gene TRBJ2-7, with D perhaps matching TRBD1 (7 bases). The germline V and J ends were trimmed by 6 bases and 0 bases, with 12 bases remaining between them. CDR3 length equals 14 residues. Germline assignment: CDR1 SNHLY and CDR2 FYNNEI. The CDR3 sequence: CASRPGGSSYEQYF. CDR3 sequence (DNA): TGTGCCAGCAGGCCAGGGGGGAGCTCCTACGAGCAGTACTTC. The variable domain in full, completed from reference TRBV2 and TRBJ2-7, reads EPEVTQTPSHQVTQMGQEVILRCVPISNHLYFYWYRQILGQKVEFLVSFYNNEISEKSEIFDDQFSVERPDGSNFTLKIRSTKLEDSAMYFCASRPGGSSYEQYFGPGTRLTVT.

The chain is built from TRBV7-6 and TRBJ1-4, with D tentatively TRBD1 (6 bases). The CDR3 length is 15 residues. V was pared by 3 bases and J by 3 bases, with 11 bases between. The germline V gene has CDR1 SGHVS and CDR2 FNYEAQ. CDR3 coding DNA: TGTGCCAGCAGCTTTAAACAGGGACCTAATGAAAAACTGTTTTTT. Protein: CASSFKQGPNEKLFF.

This rearrangement joins TRBV28 to TRBJ1-4; possible D gene TRBD1, 6 bases. Germline values: CDR1 MDHEN, CDR2 SYDVKM. CDR3 length equals 14 residues. V was clipped by 5 bases and J by 4 bases, with 11 bases between them. The CDR3 region is CASSGGHLNEKLFF. The CDR3 region has the DNA TGTGCCAGCAGTGGGGGACACCTTAATGAAAAACTGTTTTTT.